This T cell receptor (beta chain) came from a study of blood T cell repertoires in COVID-19. Study in general: Material from acute and convalescent COVID-19 was sourced from the United States, Italy and Spain. Sample material is recorded as cDNA or gDNA derived from T cells, B-cell-depleted T cells, or PBMCs.

Enrollment of patients from Seattle took place during active infection, with longitudinal follow-up. CDR3 length: 14 amino acids. Germline assignment: CDR1 MRHNA and CDR2 SNTAGT. The ends were cut back, 0 bases at V and 8 bases at J, with 13 bases in the middle. Source study methods: Amplifying reference gene primers gave estimates of nucleated cell counts. Some clones are missing from TCRdb's copy, which holds only in-frame ones; the method was immunoSEQ multiplex PCR. The V and J calls and clone size are taken from that table; D and trimming were inferred from the DNA. The sample holds about 300,000 clones, around 85% seen once.

The sequence came from a human donor with COVID-19, enrolled during active disease. The donor label of this sample is uncertain. The chain employs TRBV6-4 and TRBJ1-2; no firm D call. The sequencing sample was made of peripheral blood. The CDR3 region is CASSDSPGIGGYTF. The CDR3 DNA sequence: TGTGCCAGCAGTGACTCGCCAGGCATCGGAGGCTACACCTTC.